One and the same sample provided the 25 T cell receptor beta chains below, sequenced in a study of blood T cell repertoires in COVID-19. Some clones are missing from TCRdb's copy, which holds only in-frame ones; the method was immunoSEQ multiplex PCR. This table holds about 130,000 clones, around three quarters found once. Specimen: peripheral blood. The receptors come from a human donor in a cohort sampled during active COVID-19.

The chain links TRBV21-1 to TRBJ2-4; TRBD2 is taken as the D call from the table, unchecked against the DNA. TRBV21-1 is listed as a pseudogene. The CDR3 loop spans 15 amino acids. CDR3 in amino acids: CASTPLGGSKNIQYF. The CDR3 DNA reads as TGTGCCAGCACCCCTTTGGGAGGGTCCAAAAACATTCAGTACTTC.

The J gene is TRBJ1-5, the V gene TRBV6-1, with 8 bases that match TRBD1. The J segment lost 3 bases and the V segment lost 2 bases, leaving 3 bases of the junction unmatched. The germline CDR1 and CDR2 sequences are MNHNS and SASEGT. This CDR3 spans 15 amino acids. This chain's CDR3 is CASSETGGTNQPQHF. DNA for the CDR3: TGTGCCAGCAGTGAAACAGGGGGGACCAATCAGCCCCAGCATTTT.

This sequence joins TRBV6-5 and TRBJ1-2, with 10 bases fitting TRBD1. Trimming took 4 bases from V and 4 from J; bases not matched to a gene: 9. CDR3 length: 16 amino acids. Germline loops: CDR1 MNHEY, CDR2 SVGAGI. CDR3 in amino acids: CASSSDRGPLSYGYTF. CDR3 DNA sequence: TGTGCCAGCAGTTCCGACAGGGGGCCGCTCAGCTATGGCTACACCTTC.

The chain recombines TRBV16 with TRBJ1-5; 7 bases are shared with TRBD1. The germline V gene has CDR1 KGHSY and CDR2 FQNENV. The CDR3 is 16 residues long. Trimming cost V 2 bases and J 4 bases; bases outside gene matches: 8. In DNA, the CDR3 is TGTGCCAGCAGCCAACGCCGGGACAGAAGAAATCAGCCCCAGCATTTT. As protein: CASSQRRDRRNQPQHF.

The chain recombines TRBV5-6 with TRBJ2-3; no reliable D call. V was pared by 1 base and J by 3 bases, with 3 bases between. CDR1 and CDR2 (germline): SGHDT, YYEEEE. CDR3 length: 12 residues. Here the CDR3 DNA reads TGTGCCAGCAGCTTGCTGACAGATACGCAGTATTTT. Amino acid sequence: CASSLLTDTQYF.

In this sample, this clone turned up once. The chain recombines TRBV29-1 with TRBJ2-1; 8 positions agree with TRBD1. This CDR3 has 14 amino acids. V lost 1 base, J lost 6 bases, and 5 bases stayed unmatched. Germline CDR1 reads SQVTM; CDR2 reads ANQGSEA. CDR3 amino acids: CSVEARTGSNEQFF. In nucleotides, the CDR3 is TGCAGCGTTGAAGCCAGGACAGGGAGCAATGAGCAGTTCTTC.

This chain links TRBV2 with TRBJ1-6; 8 nucleotides agree with TRBD1. From germline, CDR1 is SNHLY and CDR2 FYNNEI. V was clipped by 3 bases and J by 9 bases; unmatched bases: 13. The CDR3 has 17 amino acids. CDR3 protein: CASSDPITGGFGSPLHF. The CDR3 DNA reads as TGTGCCAGCAGTGATCCAATAACAGGGGGATTTGGTTCACCCCTCCACTTT.

J is TRBJ1-2 and V is TRBV6-5; tentative D call: TRBD1 (6 bases). This CDR3 has 14 residues. The ends were cut back, 8 bases at V and 0 bases at J, with 13 bases in the middle. The germline V gene has CDR1 MNHEY and CDR2 SVGAGI. The CDR3 sequence is CASRRDTANYGYTF. The DNA for the CDR3 is TGTGCCAGCCGTAGGGACACAGCTAACTATGGCTACACCTTC.

The chain uses TRBV19 and TRBJ1-1; TRBD1 matches at 8 bases. The ends lost 8 bases at V and 6 bases at J; junction bases unmatched: 11. The V gene's germline CDR1 is LNHDA and CDR2 SQIVND (reference sequence). The CDR3 is made up of 14 amino acids. The CDR3 coding sequence is TGTGCCAGTCGCCTACGGACAGGGCAGTCTGAAGCTTTCTTT. This translates into CASRLRTGQSEAFF.

The chain links TRBV28 to TRBJ1-2, with 8 bases aligning to TRBD1. Germline trimming cut 5 bases from V and 4 bases from J; bases unmatched to any gene: 9. Germline V gene lookup returns CDR1 MDHEN and CDR2 SYDVKM. The CDR3 has 15 residues. CDR3 region: CASSGRTGPPYGYTF. Written as DNA, the CDR3 is TGTGCCAGCAGTGGGAGGACAGGGCCCCCCTATGGCTACACCTTC.

This clone was observed many times. The same CDR3 is also encoded by other DNA sequences in this sample. CDR3 sequence (DNA): TGTGCCAGCAGCCACAGGGGCGGCAATCAGCCCCAGCATTTT. Its protein product is CASSHRGGNQPQHF. This chain joins TRBV3-1 (or the pseudogene TRBV3-2) and TRBJ1-5; D is possibly TRBD1 (6 bases). This CDR3 has 14 residues. V lost 3 bases to trimming and J lost 2 bases, with 8 bases between them. CDR1 and CDR2 (germline): LGHDT, YNNKEL (reference sequence).

The gene calls are TRBV27 and TRBJ1-4; TRBD1 might be the D (5 bases). The CDR3 length is 15 residues. The V gene lost 4 bases and the J gene lost 5 bases, with 14 bases spanning the gap. Germline V CDR1 and CDR2: MNHEY, SMNVEV (reference sequence). The CDR3 region is CASSSRQWKNEKLFF. CDR3 DNA: TGTGCCAGCAGTTCCCGACAGTGGAAAAATGAAAAACTGTTTTTT.

V usage is TRBV5-1 and J usage is TRBJ2-7; D not resolved. Trimming pared 3 bases from V and 5 bases from J, leaving 6 bases between. The length of the CDR3 is 11 residues. Germline V gene lookup returns CDR1 SGHRS and CDR2 YFSETQ. The CDR3 protein is CASSSQNEQYF. The CDR3 DNA is TGCGCCAGCAGCTCACAGAACGAGCAGTACTTC.

V and J are TRBV6-5 and TRBJ1-4, with a tentative D call TRBD1 (5 bases). The V end was cut by 6 bases, the J end by 8 bases, with 19 bases between. The germline gives CDR1 MNHEY, CDR2 SVGAGI. The CDR3 contains 15 residues. CDR3 DNA sequence: TGTGCCAGCAGAAAGGGTGTCGCGGGGGGGGAAAAACTGTTTTTT. The encoded protein is CASRKGVAGGEKLFF.

This rearrangement joins TRBV30 to TRBJ2-3; the D gene is possibly TRBD1 (6 bases). CDR1 and CDR2 from the germline V gene are GTSNPN and SVGIG (reference sequence). CDR3 length: 15 residues. With 0 bases removed from V and 5 bases from J, the gap between germline ends came to 15 bases. The CDR3 loop reads CAWSVRTGSGDTQYF. The CDR3 nucleotides are TGTGCCTGGAGTGTACGCACAGGGTCTGGAGATACGCAGTATTTT.

The V and J genes are TRBV27 and TRBJ2-1; 7 nucleotides line up with TRBD2. The CDR3 runs 16 residues. The trim removed 3 bases at V and 4 bases at J, leaving 9 bases unmatched. The germline V gene has CDR1 MNHEY and CDR2 SMNVEV (reference sequence). The CDR3 reads CASSFGGLLEYNEQFF. The CDR3 nucleotides are TGTGCCAGCAGTTTTGGGGGACTACTGGAGTACAATGAGCAGTTCTTC.

J is TRBJ1-3 and V is TRBV3-1 (or the pseudogene TRBV3-2); TRBD1 agrees at 10 bases. The V and J ends lost 1 base and 4 bases, in that order; junction bases with no gene match: 4. The CDR3 is 16 residues long. The germline V gene encodes CDR1 LGHDT and CDR2 YNNKEL (reference sequence). The CDR3 spells CASSQGGQGGGNTIYF. The CDR3 DNA is TGTGCCAGCAGCCAAGGAGGACAGGGGGGAGGAAACACCATATATTTT.

Only one count was recorded for this clone. The gene calls are TRBV4-2 and TRBJ2-1, with D hard to call. The V gene lost 0 bases and the J gene lost 9 bases, with 18 bases spanning the gap. CDR3 length: 16 residues. In germline, CDR1 is LGHNA, CDR2 YNFKEQ. CDR3 DNA sequence: TGTGCCAGCAGCCAAGAAGAGACTGACCCACAATTTGAGCAGTTCTTC. As protein: CASSQEETDPQFEQFF.

The rearrangement joins TRBV10-1 to TRBJ2-7; 10 bases are shared with TRBD2. Trimming cost V 4 bases and J 0 bases; bases outside gene matches: 6. CDR3 length: 16 amino acids. CDR1 and CDR2 (germline): WNHNN, SYGVQD (reference sequence). CDR3 protein: CASSGGLAGVSYEQYF. The CDR3 DNA reads as TGCGCCAGCAGTGGGGGGCTAGCGGGAGTCTCCTACGAGCAGTACTTC.

The V call is TRBV19, the J call TRBJ1-2; 10 bases are shared with TRBD1. J was trimmed by 8 bases and V by 5 bases; bases with no gene match: 5. The CDR3 loop spans 13 amino acids. CDR1 and CDR2 (germline): LNHDA, SQIVND (reference sequence). In DNA form, the CDR3 reads TGTGCCAGTAGTGTGACAGGGGGCGGCGGCTACACCTTC. This translates into CASSVTGGGGYTF.

This chain uses TRBV6-5 with TRBJ2-3; the match to TRBD2 covers 8 bases. V was pared by 5 bases and J by 2 bases, with 6 bases of the junction left unmatched. This CDR3 has 15 amino acids. From germline, CDR1 is MNHEY and CDR2 SVGAGI. The CDR3: CASSTAGGTTDTQYF. Here the CDR3 DNA reads TGTGCCAGCAGTACGGCGGGGGGTACCACAGATACGCAGTATTTT.

The rearrangement links TRBV28 to TRBJ1-3, with 7 bases lining up with TRBD1. Trimming removed 8 bases from V and 3 bases from J; junction bases left unmatched: 10. The germline V gene encodes CDR1 MDHEN and CDR2 SYDVKM. This CDR3 comprises 15 residues. DNA of the CDR3: TGTGCCAGCCAAGTTCTGGGACAGAATGGAAACACCATATATTTT. Its protein product is CASQVLGQNGNTIYF. Variable domain in full (rest from reference TRBV28 and TRBJ1-3): DVKVTQSSRYLVKRTGEKVFLECVQDMDHENMFWYRQDPGLGLRLIYFSYDVKMKEKGDIPEGYSVSREKKERFSLILESASTNQTSMYLCASQVLGQNGNTIYFGEGSWLTVV.

V usage is TRBV5-1 and J usage is TRBJ2-1, with 8 bases matching TRBD2. Germline CDR1 is SGHRS and CDR2 is YFSETQ. CDR3 length: 17 amino acids. The V gene end was trimmed by 3 bases and the J gene end by 0 bases; junction bases not matched to a gene: 8. CDR3 sequence: CASSSRSGASSYNEQFF. CDR3 DNA: TGCGCCAGCAGCTCCCGTAGCGGGGCCAGCTCCTACAATGAGCAGTTCTTC.

The chain employs TRBV28 and TRBJ2-7, with a tentative D call TRBD2 (6 bases). In germline, CDR1 is MDHEN, CDR2 SYDVKM. This CDR3 spans 14 amino acids. The V and J ends lost 8 bases and 6 bases respectively, with 20 bases between them. CDR3 sequence reads: CASFGGRLVSEQYF. The DNA of the CDR3 is TGTGCCAGCTTCGGGGGTAGACTGGTTTCCGAGCAGTACTTC.

This sequence joins TRBV5-1 and TRBJ1-1; 10 nucleotides line up with TRBD1. The V and J ends lost 2 bases and 0 bases, in that order; junction bases with no gene match: 13. The CDR3 runs 19 residues. Germline V gene data show CDR1 as SGHRS and CDR2 as YFSETQ. The CDR3 coding sequence is TGCGCCAGCAGCTTAACCGGGACAGGGGACCTGTACATGAACACTGAAGCTTTCTTT. Translation: CASSLTGTGDLYMNTEAFF.